The present TCR beta chain was sequenced within a study of blood T cells in healthy people across ages. The CDR3 contains 16 residues. Trimming took 6 bases from V and 4 from J, leaving 21 bases between them. Germline CDR1 is SEHNR and CDR2 is FQNEAQ (reference sequence). This clonotype was counted ten times or more. Its target is not known. A second about 6 to 11 cycle PCR used barcoded and J-beta primers. Each cDNA molecule carried a tag from a template-switch adaptor that contained 12 random nucleotides. TCRdb re-called the 5' RACE reads with MiXCR, one entry per CDR3 protein. The sample shows roughly 1.6 million distinct CDR3 sequences, about 31% of them seen only once. Study-wide points: A strong correlation was found between TCR beta diversity and the percentage of naive T cells. Nothing was known about donor CMV status, and this possibly confounded expanded clonotype changes. The study could not conclusively compare naive and antigen-experienced cells, given its unsorted PBMCs.

The chain uses TRBV7-9 and TRBJ1-1; D possibly corresponds to TRBD1 (6 bases). The source of this sequence is a woman aged 30 to 39 in good health. The sequenced material came from blood. CDR3 bases: TGTGCCAGCAGGTTTACAGGGAAGGGCGAGGCCACTGAAGCTTTCTTT. As protein: CASRFTGKGEATEAFF.